This TCR beta chain was identified during a study of blood T cells in healthy people across ages (dated by TCRdb to between 2014 and 2017). Regarding the study in general: In model experiments, template switching captured about one uniquely barcoded TCR beta cDNA molecule for every two T cells. To track age-related changes in TCR beta repertoire diversity, the study relied on deep sequencing normalized with unique cDNA molecular identifiers. The donors were divided into four age groups: young (average around 16 years), middle-aged (under 40), aged (62) and long-lived (more than 75). To avoid experimental bias, donors of different ages were distributed randomly across sequencing lanes. The study analyzed two additional independent replicas of 1 million unique cDNA reads from the same blood draw for two donors, one aged 18 to 30 and one aged 80 or older. Study-level results and caveats: Conclusive comparison of naive and antigen-experienced compartments was prevented by the profiling of bulk unsorted PBMCs. Because donor CMV infection status was unknown, age-related changes in expanded clonotypes were potentially confounded. There was a strong correlation between observed TCR beta diversity and the percentage of naive T cells measured by flow cytometry. Estimates of total diversity based on one million sequenced T cells were considered lower bounds and underestimates. The long-lived group showed more naive CD4+ T cells, fewer expanded clones and increased TCR diversity than the aged group, suggesting age selection. As age increased, observed TCR beta diversity per million T cells dropped in a roughly linear way, and a significant reduction was already evident by age 40.

The donors were roughly 40 Caucasian individuals from Russia, aged roughly 6 to 100 years, who were systemically healthy. Each donor gave 8 to 10 milliliters of peripheral blood, drawn into EDTA-treated Vacutainer tubes. Ficoll-Paque density-gradient centrifugation was used to isolate PBMCs, with at least 7 million per sample. Trizol reagent was used to extract total RNA from PBMCs, with at least 6 micrograms per sample. For every donor, flow cytometry on a PBMC aliquot measured the percentage of naive CD45RAhigh/CD27high T cells. As for this clonotype: Its antigen remains unidentified. No much larger clone exists at a distance of one base, and base qualities are not known.

Receptor amplification or capture employed 5' RACE. The reads were generated on an Illumina HiSeq 2500. A second PCR of roughly 7 to 12 cycles was run with a J-beta primer mix and a sample-barcoded 5' primer. A unique molecular identifier was introduced onto each TCR beta cDNA molecule by a template-switch 5' adaptor carrying 12 random nucleotides. Each sample yielded at least 2.5 million CDR3-containing paired-end reads. First-strand cDNA was synthesized from all RNA with the Mint cDNA synthesis kit, primed by a TRBC-specific oligonucleotide. Following uracil-DNA glycosylase treatment, all cDNA underwent a first 18-cycle PCR with the universal primers M1SS and BC2_uni_R. In the source study's methods: Normalization of each sample was performed by random selection of 1 million high-quality reads, each carrying a distinct molecular identifier. Instead of being binned into consensus sequences, reads with shared molecular identifiers were discarded. MiTCR, set to a Q25 quality threshold and the strictest error-elimination algorithm, was used for CDR3 identification, clonotype clustering and error correction. A nonparametric unseen species model using Euler transformation provided a lower-bound estimate of total TCR beta diversity. TCRdb redid the processing of the public reads, applying fastp at Q25 and MiXCR, and retained in-frame beta chains. Each entry merges the rows of one CDR3 protein and shows their most common DNA and genes. Here the V and J calls rest on TCRdb's processing, not on the authors' analysis. The sample includes over 1,300,000 distinct CDR3 sequences, with around 59% observed a single time. The leading ten clones occupy 5% to 7% of the sample.

CDR1 is given as SGHAT and CDR2 as FQNNGV, both from the germline V gene. From its cysteine to its phenylalanine, the CDR3 spans 12 amino acids. Only CDR3 DNA remains: 36 bases, in frame from the first base. V drops 10 bases and J drops 5 bases, leaving 14 bases in between. The clonotype originates from a man between 18 and 35 years old in good health. The sequence joins TRBV11-2 to TRBJ1-1; no D gene call is confident. The sample consisted of blood. The DNA reads as follows: TGTGCCACCCAAGGGAGAAAGACTGAAGCTTTCTTT. It translates to CATQGRKTEAFF.